A single sample gave rise to the 9 T cell receptor beta chains below, sequenced in a study of blood T cell repertoires in COVID-19. TCRdb's table, derived via immunoSEQ multiplex PCR, lists solely in-frame clones and lacks some. Among 350,000 to 450,000 clones listed, 85% were seen once. Sequenced input: peripheral blood. These receptors all come from a woman aged 18-35 years with acute or convalescent COVID-19.

The J gene is TRBJ2-7, the V gene TRBV6-6; 7 bases agree with TRBD2. Trimming took 0 bases from V and 1 from J; bases not matched to a gene: 3. The CDR3 contains 15 residues. The germline V gene has CDR1 MNHNY and CDR2 SVGAGI (reference sequence). The CDR3 protein is CASSYSSGGSYEQYF. The DNA for the CDR3 is TGTGCCAGCAGTTACTCGTCGGGGGGTTCCTACGAGCAGTACTTC.

This chain joins TRBV21-1 and TRBJ1-5; the table's D gene call, TRBD1, was not cross checked with the DNA. TRBV21-1 is recorded as a pseudogene. The CDR3 runs to 16 residues. The CDR3 sequence is CASSKERDRENQPQHF. The DNA for the CDR3 is TGTGCCAGCAGCAAAGAGCGGGACAGGGAGAATCAGCCCCAGCATTTT.

This clone was seen just once. J is TRBJ1-2 and V is TRBV5-6; 7 positions agree with TRBD1. This CDR3 contains 16 residues. Germline lookup yields CDR1 SGHDT and CDR2 YYEEEE. With 2 bases clipped from V and 4 bases from J, the junction kept 11 bases outside the gene matches. The DNA for the CDR3 is TGTGCCAGCAGCTTCTCCCAAGGGGGCCGGGTCTATGGCTACACCTTC. Translated: CASSFSQGGRVYGYTF.

The chain joins TRBV5-1 to TRBJ2-6; D may be TRBD1 (5 bases). This CDR3 contains 16 residues. V was shortened by 1 base and J by 4 bases, with 12 bases between the two germline ends. Germline V CDR1 and CDR2: SGHRS, YFSETQ. The CDR3 region has the DNA TGCGCCAGCAGCTTGAGGGCAGGGTCGGGGGCCAACGTCCTGACTTTC. Residues: CASSLRAGSGANVLTF.

This clone was counted between two and nine times. The V gene is TRBV2, the J gene TRBJ1-4, with 7 bases lining up with TRBD1. The CDR3 is 13 amino acids. V lost 4 bases to trimming and J lost 8 bases; unmatched junction nucleotides: 4. CDR1 is SNHLY, CDR2 FYNNEI, per germline. The CDR3 DNA reads TGTGCCAGCAGTGGACAGGGTCGCGAAAAACTGTTTTTT. Translation: CASSGQGREKLFF. The entire variable domain, with the rest obtained from reference TRBV2 and TRBJ1-4, is as follows: EPEVTQTPSHQVTQMGQEVILRCVPISNHLYFYWYRQILGQKVEFLVSFYNNEISEKSEIFDDQFSVERPDGSNFTLKIRSTKLEDSAMYFCASSGQGREKLFFGSGTQLSVL.

The rearrangement links TRBV11-2 to TRBJ2-1; 11 positions agree with TRBD2. V dropped 3 bases and J dropped 7; count of bases not matched to a gene: 5. The CDR3 runs 15 residues. Per the germline V gene, CDR1 is SGHAT and CDR2 is FQNNGV. In DNA form, the CDR3 reads TGTGCCAGCAGCTTTACTAGCGGGGGAGGTAATGAGCAGTTCTTC. Translation: CASSFTSGGGNEQFF.

This chain connects TRBV7-2 to TRBJ2-2; 9 bases are shared with TRBD1. The CDR3 extends over 16 amino acids. Germline V gives CDR1 SGHTA, CDR2 FQGNSA. Germline trimming cut 0 bases from V and 3 bases from J; bases unmatched to any gene: 2. The CDR3, as DNA: TGTGCCAGCAGCTTAGCAGACAGGGGGTACACCGGGGAGCTGTTTTTT. Its protein is CASSLADRGYTGELFF.

The gene calls are TRBV19 and TRBJ1-3, with TRBD1 as a possible D gene (6 bases). V was clipped by 6 bases and J by 7 bases, with 13 bases between them. This CDR3 has 13 residues. Germline CDR1 and CDR2: LNHDA and SQIVND (reference sequence). CDR3 nucleotides: TGTGCCAGTAGGCACCGGGACACCAACACCATATATTTT. Its protein is CASRHRDTNTIYF.

The chain couples TRBV5-5 to TRBJ2-5; possible D gene TRBD2, 7 bases. This CDR3 has 16 amino acids. Looked up from germline, CDR1 is SGHKS and CDR2 is YYEKEE (reference sequence). The V end lost 1 base, the J end lost 5 bases, and 18 bases lay between the germline ends. CDR3 DNA sequence: TGTGCCAGCAGCTTGAGGGGGGGCGATGGTTGGGAGACCCAGTACTTC. Translated, it gives CASSLRGGDGWETQYF.